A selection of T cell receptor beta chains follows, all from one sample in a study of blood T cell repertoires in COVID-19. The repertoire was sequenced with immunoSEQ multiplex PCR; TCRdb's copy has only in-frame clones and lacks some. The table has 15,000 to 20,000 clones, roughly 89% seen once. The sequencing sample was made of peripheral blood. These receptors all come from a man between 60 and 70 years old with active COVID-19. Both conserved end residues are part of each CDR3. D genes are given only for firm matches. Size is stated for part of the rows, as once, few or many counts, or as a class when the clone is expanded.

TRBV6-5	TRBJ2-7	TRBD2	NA	CASSYGGLGADEQYF
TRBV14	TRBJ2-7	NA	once	CASSQGVERRFSAYEQYF
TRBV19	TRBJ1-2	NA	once	CASSSDIRQANYGYTF
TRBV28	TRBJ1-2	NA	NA	CASRGFGRDGYTF
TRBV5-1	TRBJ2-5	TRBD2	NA	CASSHSGEETQYF
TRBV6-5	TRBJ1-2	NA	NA	CASSTRGGANYGYTF
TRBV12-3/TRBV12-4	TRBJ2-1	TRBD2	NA	CANSGGAGNEQFF
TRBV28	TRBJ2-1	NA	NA	CASTPTSAYYNEQFF
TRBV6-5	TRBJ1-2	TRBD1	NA	CASSYQGQGHGYTF
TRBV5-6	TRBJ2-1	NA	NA	CASSLATGEQFF
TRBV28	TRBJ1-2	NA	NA	CASSFGGIHYGYTF
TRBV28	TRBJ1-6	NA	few	CASSVTHSGSPLHF
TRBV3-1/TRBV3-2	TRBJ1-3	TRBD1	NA	CASKPQGEGNTIYF
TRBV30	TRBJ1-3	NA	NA	CAWSVLGNTIYF
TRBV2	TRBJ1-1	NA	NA	CASSEVGGVATEAFF